The 27 T cell receptor beta chains presented below share a single source sample, sequenced in a study of T cell changes during pregnancy in multiple sclerosis. The method was immunoSEQ multiplex PCR; TCRdb's version includes in-frame clones alone and lacks a portion of them. The sample records about 38,000 clones, around nine tenths being singletons. The sample in question was CD4+ T cells from peripheral blood mononuclear cells, obtained in the third trimester of pregnancy. The receptors here all came from a female donor in good health, enrolled as a control in a pregnancy study.

The J gene is TRBJ2-3, the V gene TRBV29-1, with 8 nucleotides matching TRBD1. The CDR3 runs to 13 residues. CDR1 and CDR2 (germline): SQVTM, ANQGSEA. The V segment lost 6 bases and the J segment 3 bases; nucleotides outside the gene matches: 5. CDR3 protein: CSVADRGTDTQYF. CDR3 in DNA: TGCAGCGTGGCCGACAGGGGAACAGATACGCAGTATTTT.

The chain recombines TRBV7-2 with TRBJ2-3; TRBD2 agrees at 11 bases. This CDR3 comprises 17 residues. From germline, CDR1 is SGHTA and CDR2 FQGNSA. The junction had 7 bases not matched to a gene; V was cut back by 1 base and J by 4 bases. The CDR3 region is CASSLVAGGRNPDTQYF. The CDR3 DNA reads as TGTGCCAGCAGCTTAGTAGCGGGGGGGCGAAACCCAGATACGCAGTATTTT.

V and J are TRBV14 and TRBJ2-1, with a possible D match to TRBD2 (6 bases). Germline loops: CDR1 SGHDN, CDR2 FVKESK. The CDR3 extends over 14 amino acids. The V gene lost 4 bases and the J gene lost 6 bases, with 13 bases spanning the gap. The CDR3 loop is CASSRGTPANEQFF. CDR3 nucleotides: TGTGCCAGCAGCCGGGGGACTCCCGCCAATGAGCAGTTCTTC.

The chain is built from TRBV5-1 and TRBJ2-5, with 8 bases identical to TRBD2. Germline CDR1 and CDR2: SGHRS and YFSETQ. CDR3 length equals 14 residues. Trimming at V came to 6 bases and at J to 5 bases, leaving 9 bases not matched to a gene. In nucleotides, the CDR3 is TGCGCCAGCACTACCGGGGGGGCCGGTGAGACCCAGTACTTC. It translates to CASTTGGAGETQYF. Looking up the rest from reference TRBV5-1 and TRBJ2-5 gives the full variable domain: KAGVTQTPRYLIKTRGQQVTLSCSPISGHRSVSWYQQTPGQGLQFLFEYFSETQRNKGNFPGRFSGRQFSNSRSEMNVSTLELGDSALYLCASTTGGAGETQYFGPGTRLLVL.

This chain connects TRBV6-1 to TRBJ2-3; 7 bases are shared with TRBD2. The CDR3 runs to 14 residues. Looked up from germline, CDR1 is MNHNS and CDR2 is SASEGT. V gave up 4 bases and J gave up 2 bases; unmatched junction bases: 3. The CDR3 spells CASSVGTNTDTQYF. In nucleotides, the CDR3 is TGTGCCAGCAGTGTGGGGACTAACACAGATACGCAGTATTTT.

V is TRBV2 and J is TRBJ2-2; a weak D match, TRBD2 (6 bases). The germline V gene has CDR1 SNHLY and CDR2 FYNNEI. The CDR3 sequence is 14 residues long. V was cut by 8 bases and J by 5 bases, with 15 bases left in between. CDR3 bases: TGTGCCAGCTTTCGGCAGGGAGGAACCGGGGAGCTGTTTTTT. Its protein is CASFRQGGTGELFF.

This clone was counted once. This sequence joins TRBV6-6 and TRBJ2-5, with 8 bases that match TRBD1. V lost 6 bases to trimming and J lost 4 bases; unmatched junction nucleotides: 4. Per the germline V gene, CDR1 is MNHNY and CDR2 is SVGAGI (reference sequence). CDR3 size: 13 residues. CDR3 DNA: TGTGCCAGCAGCCGACAGGGGAGAGAGACCCAGTACTTC. It specifies CASSRQGRETQYF.

The V gene is TRBV19, the J gene TRBJ1-1, with no clear D. With 7 bases removed from V and 2 bases from J, the gap between germline ends came to 11 bases. The CDR3 loop spans 13 amino acids. Per germline, CDR1 LNHDA and CDR2 SQIVND (reference sequence). The CDR3 here is CASKKSTNTEAFF. The DNA of the CDR3 is TGTGCCAGTAAAAAGAGTACCAACACTGAAGCTTTCTTT.

The chain couples TRBV9 to TRBJ2-1, with 7 positions matching TRBD2. This CDR3 has 14 residues. Germline lookup yields CDR1 SGDLS and CDR2 YYNGEE. J was trimmed by 4 bases and V by 9 bases; bases with no gene match: 10. The CDR3 sequence is CANQVRGRYNEQFF. CDR3 sequence (DNA): TGTGCCAACCAAGTGCGGGGGAGGTACAATGAGCAGTTCTTC.

The rearrangement uses TRBV5-6 and TRBJ2-5; 9 nucleotides agree with TRBD1. The CDR3 sequence is 15 residues long. In germline, CDR1 is SGHDT, CDR2 YYEEEE. V was pared by 4 bases and J by 4 bases, with 8 bases of the junction left unmatched. CDR3 loop: CASSLAGTGIETQYF. CDR3 DNA sequence: TGTGCCAGCAGCCTAGCCGGGACAGGGATAGAGACCCAGTACTTC.

The V call is TRBV5-4, the J call TRBJ2-7; no definite D call. Germline values: CDR1 SGHNT, CDR2 YYREEE (reference sequence). Trimming stripped 4 bases from V and 2 bases from J, with 7 bases between. The CDR3 has 12 residues. CDR3 DNA sequence: TGTGCCAGCAGCGGCCAAACCTACGAGCAGTACTTC. This codes for CASSGQTYEQYF.

A few counts support this clone. The rearrangement joins TRBV2 to TRBJ1-5; TRBD1 might be the D (6 bases). Germline V CDR1 and CDR2: SNHLY, FYNNEI. CDR3 length: 13 amino acids. V was clipped by 7 bases and J by 7 bases, with 14 bases between them. The CDR3 spells CASTPRGVQPQHF. The CDR3 DNA reads as TGTGCCAGCACTCCCAGGGGAGTCCAGCCCCAGCATTTT.

The rearrangement joins TRBV18 to TRBJ1-2; 9 positions agree with TRBD1. J gave up 3 bases and V 4 bases, and 6 bases lay outside the gene matches. Per the germline V gene, CDR1 is KGHSH and CDR2 is LQKENI. The CDR3 is 15 amino acids. CDR3 loop: CASSLGQGYDYGYTF. In nucleotides, the CDR3 is TGTGCCAGCTCACTCGGACAGGGGTACGACTATGGCTACACCTTC.

The chain combines TRBV27 with TRBJ1-2; unclear D gene. Per the germline V gene, CDR1 is MNHEY and CDR2 is SMNVEV (reference sequence). V lost 7 bases and J 5 bases, leaving 14 bases between the germline ends. The CDR3 is made up of 13 amino acids. CDR3 amino acids: CASKPGISYGYTF. Here the CDR3 DNA reads TGTGCCAGCAAGCCGGGGATTAGTTATGGCTACACCTTC.

CDR3 nucleotides: TGCGCCAGCAGCCGGGACAGGCAGGAGGCTGGAAACACCATATATTTT. Protein product: CASSRDRQEAGNTIYF. The chain joins TRBV5-1 to TRBJ1-3; 8 bases are a match to TRBD1. V gave up 4 bases and J gave up 2 bases; unmatched junction bases: 8. CDR3 length: 16 amino acids. In germline, CDR1 is SGHRS, CDR2 YFSETQ.

V is TRBV30 and J is TRBJ1-2, with 7 nucleotides matching TRBD1. The CDR3 has 14 residues. Per germline, CDR1 GTSNPN and CDR2 SVGIG (reference sequence). V lost 0 bases to trimming and J lost 5 bases; unmatched junction nucleotides: 6. CDR3 region: CAWSVPPGGYGYTF. The CDR3 coding sequence is TGTGCCTGGAGTGTACCCCCAGGGGGATATGGCTACACCTTC.

This sequence joins TRBV30 and TRBJ1-6; a weak D match, TRBD1 (5 bases). Looked up from germline, CDR1 is GTSNPN and CDR2 is SVGIG (reference sequence). The CDR3 loop spans 17 amino acids. V was trimmed by 2 bases and J by 10 bases, leaving 24 bases between them. The CDR3 loop is CAWSPPRQSPTRSPLHF. The CDR3 DNA follows: TGTGCCTGGAGTCCCCCCCGACAGTCCCCCACGAGATCACCCCTCCACTTT.

This clone is a singleton in its sample. V and J are TRBV20-1 and TRBJ2-5; D remains unclear. Per germline, CDR1 DFQATT and CDR2 SNEGSKA (reference sequence). V was clipped by 7 bases and J by 3 bases, with 6 bases between them. The length of the CDR3 is 10 residues. DNA of the CDR3: TGCAGTGTCAGTGAAGAGACCCAGTACTTC. It translates to CSVSEETQYF.

In its sample, this clone was seen once. The rearrangement joins TRBV7-8 to TRBJ1-2; possible D gene TRBD1, 5 bases. The germline gives CDR1 SGHVS, CDR2 FQNEAQ. Trimming removed 1 base at V and 7 bases at J, with 13 bases between. CDR3 length equals 14 residues. The chain's CDR3 is CASSLGGEEVGYTF. The CDR3 nucleotides read TGTGCCAGCAGCTTAGGAGGGGAGGAAGTTGGCTACACCTTC.

This sequence joins TRBV27 and TRBJ2-7, with 10 nucleotides matching TRBD1. The germline gives CDR1 MNHEY, CDR2 SMNVEV (reference sequence). The CDR3 length is 13 residues. After removal of 5 bases from V and 6 bases from J, the junction contained 4 bases not matched to a gene. The CDR3 DNA is TGTGCCAGCAGTCTCCGGACAGGGGGCGAGCAGTACTTC. Amino acids: CASSLRTGGEQYF.

V gene TRBV19 combines with J gene TRBJ2-5; TRBD1 is a possible D gene (5 bases). Germline values: CDR1 LNHDA, CDR2 SQIVND (reference sequence). The CDR3 has 13 residues. Trimming stripped 4 bases from V and 1 base from J, with 7 bases between. The CDR3 DNA sequence: TGTGCCAGTAGTACGGACACCCAAGAGACCCAGTACTTC. Amino acid sequence: CASSTDTQETQYF.

This chain connects TRBV6-5 to TRBJ1-1, with 9 bases that match TRBD1. The CDR3 length is 15 residues. Trimming cost V 4 bases and J 7 bases; bases outside gene matches: 10. Germline CDR1 MNHEY, CDR2 SVGAGI. CDR3 in amino acids: CASSSRQGGFNEAFF. In DNA, the CDR3 is TGTGCCAGCAGTTCCCGACAGGGGGGATTTAATGAAGCTTTCTTT.

This chain uses TRBV1 with TRBJ2-5; the table gives TRBD2 as D, unverified against the DNA. TRBV1 is given as a pseudogene. The CDR3 consists of 18 residues. CDR3 sequence (DNA): TGCACCAGCAGCCAAGATGCCCTGACTAGCGGGAGTCAAGAGACCCAGTACTTC. It codes for CTSSQDALTSGSQETQYF.

J is TRBJ2-2 and V is TRBV27; possibly TRBD2 for D (6 bases). Germline loops: CDR1 MNHEY, CDR2 SMNVEV (reference sequence). The CDR3 covers 14 residues. The V gene lost 4 bases and the J gene lost 7 bases, with 13 bases spanning the gap. CDR3 loop: CASSSTQGGGELFF. The CDR3 bases are TGTGCCAGCAGTTCTACGCAGGGAGGCGGGGAGCTGTTTTTT.

The V call is TRBV2, the J call TRBJ2-7; the D is unclear. There are 13 residues in the CDR3. Germline V gene data show CDR1 as SNHLY and CDR2 as FYNNEI. The V end was cut by 8 bases, the J end by 3 bases, with 14 bases between. Written as DNA, the CDR3 is TGTGCCAGCGTACCTGGGCAGAACTACGAGCAGTACTTC. As protein: CASVPGQNYEQYF.

The rearrangement links TRBV18 to TRBJ2-7; D might be TRBD1 (6 bases). From germline, CDR1 is KGHSH and CDR2 LQKENI. The ends were cut back, 3 bases at V and 4 bases at J, with 22 bases in the middle. The CDR3 is 17 residues long. Written as DNA, the CDR3 is TGTGCCAGCTCACCTAAACCCCCAGGGACACCCCGATACGAGCAGTACTTC. Encoded protein: CASSPKPPGTPRYEQYF.

This clone was observed once. This rearrangement joins TRBV5-1 to TRBJ1-1; D possibly corresponds to TRBD1 (6 bases). Trimming left V 4 bases short and J 6 bases short, with 16 bases between. The CDR3 contains 14 residues. In germline, CDR1 is SGHRS, CDR2 YFSETQ. The CDR3 region is CASSAAGVVAEAFF. The CDR3 DNA reads as TGCGCCAGCAGCGCCGCAGGGGTTGTAGCTGAAGCTTTCTTT. Based on the CDR3 plus reference TRBV5-1 and TRBJ1-1, the full variable domain is KAGVTQTPRYLIKTRGQQVTLSCSPISGHRSVSWYQQTPGQGLQFLFEYFSETQRNKGNFPGRFSGRQFSNSRSEMNVSTLELGDSALYLCASSAAGVVAEAFFGQGTRLTVV.